This section outlines one T cell receptor beta chain sequence together with its context. Libraries were prepared by immunoSEQ multiplex PCR; TCRdb keeps only in-frame clonotypes and omits some of them. The sample lists about 63,000 clones, approximately 80% occurring once. The data were taken from a study of PD-L1 blockade in urothelial cancer. About the research overall: The study started patients on atezolizumab around 2014, giving 1,200 mg intravenously every 3 weeks. The median T cell count in blood samples was 141,255. Blood was evaluated 3 weeks (second dose) and 6 weeks after therapy began.

Time point meaning: pretreatment peripheral blood. Trimming left V 4 bases short and J 4 bases short, with 6 bases between. Germline CDR1 SGHTS, CDR2 YDEGEE. CDR3 length equals 11 residues. This material consisted of PBMCs, taken around atezolizumab (anti-PD-L1) treatment. This TCR was sampled from a man in his 70s with urothelial cancer. The J gene is TRBJ2-7, the V gene TRBV5-8; D remains ambiguous. The CDR3 nucleotides are TGTGCCAGCAGCGTTCAGTACGAGCAGTACTTC. Translating gives CASSVQYEQYF.